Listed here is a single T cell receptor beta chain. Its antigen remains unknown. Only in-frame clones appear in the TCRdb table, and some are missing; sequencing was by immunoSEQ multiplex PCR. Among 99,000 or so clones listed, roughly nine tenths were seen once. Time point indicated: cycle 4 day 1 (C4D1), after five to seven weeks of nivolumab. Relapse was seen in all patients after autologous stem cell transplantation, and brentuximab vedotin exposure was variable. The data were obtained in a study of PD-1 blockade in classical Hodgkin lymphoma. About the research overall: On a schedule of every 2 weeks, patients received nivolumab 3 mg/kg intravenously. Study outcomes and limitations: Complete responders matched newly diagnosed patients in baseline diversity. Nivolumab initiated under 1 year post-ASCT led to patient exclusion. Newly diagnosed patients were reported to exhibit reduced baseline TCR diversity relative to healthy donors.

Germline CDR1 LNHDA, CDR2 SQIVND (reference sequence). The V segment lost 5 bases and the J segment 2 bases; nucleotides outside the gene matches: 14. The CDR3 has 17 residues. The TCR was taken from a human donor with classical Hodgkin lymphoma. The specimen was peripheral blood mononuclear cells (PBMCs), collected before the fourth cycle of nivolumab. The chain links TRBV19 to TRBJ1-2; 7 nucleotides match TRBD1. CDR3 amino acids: CASSSRDSAITNYGYTF. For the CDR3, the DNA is TGTGCCAGTAGTTCCCGGGACAGTGCTATTACGAACTATGGCTACACCTTC.